In its sample, the clone carrying this TCR beta chain was seen a few times. CDR1 is LNHNV, CDR2 YYDKDF, per germline (reference sequence). The CDR3 has 15 amino acids. With 7 bases removed from V and 5 bases from J, the gap between germline ends came to 20 bases. Molecular barcoding with unique molecular identifiers was used for the TCRbeta library. TCRdb recomputed calls from the PCR reads with MiXCR, one row per CDR3 protein. Of about 610,000 distinct CDR3 sequences in the sample, roughly a tenth were seen once. This sample was taken from a study of T-cell reconstitution after alpha-beta-depleted transplantation in children.

Source: PBMCs from the stem cell graft donor, taken from the stem cell graft. This sequence was found in a human donor who donated a stem cell graft to a child with acute myeloid leukemia. The gene calls are TRBV15 and TRBJ1-1; weak D call: TRBD1 (6 bases). The CDR3, as DNA: TGTGCCACCACCCTGGGGGGGGCAGGGCAAACTGAAGCTTTCTTT. Protein sequence: CATTLGGAGQTEAFF. Full variable domain (missing parts from reference TRBV15 and TRBJ1-1): DAMVIQNPRYQVTQFGKPVTLSCSQTLNHNVMYWYQQKSSQAPKLLFHYYDKDFNNEADTPDNFQSRRPNTSFCFLDIRSPGLGDTAMYLCATTLGGAGQTEAFFGQGTRLTVV.